This T cell receptor beta chain was sequenced for a study of blood T cell repertoires in COVID-19. On the study more broadly: Acute-phase and convalescent COVID-19 samples originated in the United States, Italy and Spain.

Germline CDR1 and CDR2: SGHVS and FNYEAQ. This CDR3 spans 16 amino acids. With 4 bases clipped from V and 6 bases from J, the junction kept 9 bases outside the gene matches. Original processing notes: It was from reference gene primer amplification that nucleated cell counts were estimated. Clones were read by immunoSEQ multiplex PCR, and TCRdb kept only the in-frame ones, dropping some. The V and J calls and clone size are taken from that table; D and trimming were inferred from the DNA. The sample includes about 300,000 clones, 85% to 90% of them seen just once. A Seattle source enrolled patients during active infection and followed them longitudinally.

Sequencing was done on a sample of peripheral blood. The receptor's source is a woman between 45 and 65 years old with COVID-19, enrolled during active disease. This chain joins TRBV7-6 and TRBJ2-1; TRBD1 agrees at 10 bases. In nucleotides, the CDR3 is TGTGCCAGCAGCTCTCCCCTCCGGGACAGGGGCAATGAGCAGTTCTTC. Its translation: CASSSPLRDRGNEQFF.